Listed below are T cell receptor beta chains from one sample, sequenced in a study of CD8+ T cells in alopecia areata. TCRdb's table, derived via immunoSEQ multiplex PCR, lists solely in-frame clones and lacks some. The sample has roughly 130,000 clones, roughly 54% seen once. Sequences were derived from CD4+ T cells sorted from blood, sampled at week 0. These receptors all come from a human donor with alopecia areata. Both conserved end residues are part of each CDR3. The D gene is left open where the match is weak. The size entry is marked missing in some rows and otherwise reads once, few, many or a size class.

j_gene: TRBJ2-7; abundance: once; d_gene: TRBD2; v_gene: TRBV7-3; CDR3aa: CASSPRGGVEQYF; CDR3nt: TGTGCCAGCAGCCCCCGGGGAGGGGTCGAGCAGTACTTC
j_gene: TRBJ2-1; abundance: -; d_gene: TRBD1; v_gene: TRBV7-2; CDR3aa: CASSLVGVETGGNEQFF; CDR3nt: TGTGCCAGCAGCTTAGTAGGGGTGGAGACAGGGGGCAATGAGCAGTTCTTC
j_gene: TRBJ1-3; abundance: few; d_gene: -; v_gene: TRBV7-2; CDR3aa: CASSLDSAGNTIYF; CDR3nt: TGTGCCAGCAGCCTGGACTCGGCTGGAAACACCATATATTTT
j_gene: TRBJ1-1; abundance: -; d_gene: -; v_gene: TRBV7-8; CDR3aa: CASSHPGPLTEAFF; CDR3nt: TGTGCCAGCAGCCATCCGGGACCCCTCACTGAAGCTTTCTTT
j_gene: TRBJ2-1; abundance: -; d_gene: -; v_gene: TRBV7-9; CDR3aa: CASSYGQGGEQFF; CDR3nt: TGTGCCAGCAGCTACGGGCAGGGGGGTGAGCAGTTCTTC
j_gene: TRBJ2-1; abundance: -; d_gene: TRBD1; v_gene: TRBV5-1; CDR3aa: CATVWTGASSYNEQFF; CDR3nt: TGCGCCACTGTGTGGACAGGGGCTAGCTCCTACAATGAGCAGTTCTTC
j_gene: TRBJ2-1; abundance: -; d_gene: -; v_gene: TRBV10-3; CDR3aa: CAISGGDEQFF; CDR3nt: TGTGCCATCAGTGGGGGGGATGAGCAGTTCTTC
j_gene: TRBJ2-1; abundance: -; d_gene: TRBD1; v_gene: TRBV5-1; CDR3aa: CASSAVGQGYNEQFF; CDR3nt: TGCGCCAGCAGCGCGGTGGGACAGGGATACAATGAGCAGTTCTTC
j_gene: TRBJ2-7; abundance: -; d_gene: -; v_gene: TRBV5-6; CDR3aa: CASSPGRWGAFHEQYF; CDR3nt: TGTGCCAGCAGCCCGGGGCGATGGGGCGCCTTCCACGAGCAGTACTTC
j_gene: TRBJ2-3; abundance: -; d_gene: -; v_gene: TRBV5-1; CDR3aa: CASSFGKIGDTQYF; CDR3nt: TGCGCCAGCAGCTTCGGTAAAATAGGTGATACGCAGTATTTT
j_gene: TRBJ2-4; abundance: -; d_gene: -; v_gene: TRBV4-1; CDR3aa: CASSQRYRERTKNIQYF; CDR3nt: TGCGCCAGCAGCCAACGTTATCGTGAGAGAACCAAAAACATTCAGTACTTC
j_gene: TRBJ2-1; abundance: -; d_gene: TRBD1; v_gene: TRBV5-1; CDR3aa: CASRGPGQGMSNEQFF; CDR3nt: TGCGCCAGCAGGGGACCGGGACAGGGAATGTCCAATGAGCAGTTCTTC
j_gene: TRBJ2-1; abundance: -; d_gene: -; v_gene: TRBV7-2; CDR3aa: CASSRQQSSYNEQFF; CDR3nt: TGTGCCAGCAGCCGACAGCAAAGCTCCTACAATGAGCAGTTCTTC
j_gene: TRBJ2-5; abundance: -; d_gene: TRBD1; v_gene: TRBV4-3; CDR3aa: CASSQENRGSETQYF; CDR3nt: TGCGCCAGCAGCCAAGAAAACAGGGGGTCAGAGACCCAGTACTTC
j_gene: TRBJ1-1; abundance: -; d_gene: -; v_gene: TRBV5-4; CDR3aa: CASRRSLNTEAFF; CDR3nt: TGTGCCAGCAGGCGGTCACTGAACACTGAAGCTTTCTTT
j_gene: TRBJ2-3; abundance: few; d_gene: -; v_gene: TRBV30; CDR3aa: CAWSRAGSDTQYF; CDR3nt: TGTGCCTGGAGTCGGGCGGGGTCAGATACGCAGTATTTT
j_gene: TRBJ1-1; abundance: -; d_gene: -; v_gene: TRBV7-2; CDR3aa: CASSLGSERIMNTEAFF; CDR3nt: TGTGCCAGCAGCTTAGGGTCGGAGAGAATAATGAACACTGAAGCTTTCTTT
j_gene: TRBJ1-2; abundance: -; d_gene: -; v_gene: TRBV7-3; CDR3aa: CASSPVANYGYTF; CDR3nt: TGTGCCAGCAGCCCCGTAGCCAACTATGGCTACACCTTC
j_gene: TRBJ2-1; abundance: -; d_gene: -; v_gene: TRBV10-3; CDR3aa: CAIKGEAYNEQFF; CDR3nt: TGTGCCATCAAAGGGGAGGCCTACAATGAGCAGTTCTTC
j_gene: TRBJ2-4; abundance: few; d_gene: TRBD1; v_gene: TRBV2; CDR3aa: CASRDRANIQYF; CDR3nt: TGTGCCAGCAGAGACAGGGCAAACATTCAGTACTTC
j_gene: TRBJ2-2; abundance: -; d_gene: -; v_gene: TRBV11-2; CDR3aa: CASSLSRSRGELFF; CDR3nt: TGTGCCAGCAGCTTAAGTCGATCGCGCGGGGAGCTGTTTTTT
j_gene: TRBJ2-5; abundance: -; d_gene: TRBD2; v_gene: TRBV19; CDR3aa: CASSLGLEETQYF; CDR3nt: TGTGCCAGTAGCTTAGGACTAGAAGAGACCCAGTACTTC
j_gene: TRBJ2-5; abundance: -; d_gene: TRBD1; v_gene: TRBV6-1; CDR3aa: CASSEGTGGQETQYF; CDR3nt: TGTGCCAGCAGTGAAGGGACAGGGGGACAAGAGACCCAGTACTTC
j_gene: TRBJ1-1; abundance: -; d_gene: -; v_gene: TRBV5-1; CDR3aa: CASSLSPGSTEAFF; CDR3nt: TGCGCCAGCAGCTTATCCCCCGGAAGCACTGAAGCTTTCTTT
j_gene: TRBJ2-3; abundance: -; d_gene: TRBD1; v_gene: TRBV9; CDR3aa: CASSVDPRGHRTDTQYF; CDR3nt: TGTGCCAGCAGCGTAGACCCCAGGGGGCACCGCACAGATACGCAGTATTTT
j_gene: TRBJ2-5; abundance: -; d_gene: -; v_gene: TRBV15; CDR3aa: CATSRDLKQAKETQYF; CDR3nt: TGTGCCACCAGCAGAGATCTTAAACAGGCAAAAGAGACCCAGTACTTC
j_gene: TRBJ2-4; abundance: -; d_gene: TRBD2; v_gene: TRBV4-1; CDR3aa: CATAAPGGNIQYF; CDR3nt: TGCGCCACTGCTGCACCGGGAGGGAACATTCAGTACTTC